This T cell receptor beta chain came from a study of cytomegalovirus exposure and HLA in healthy donors (TCRdb year 2017). About the study as a whole: In an earlier analysis of under 750 of the donors, 276 Gb of sequence data and just under 120 million unique TCR beta sequences from approximately 180 million T cells were reported. The later analysis used no new phenotypic data to find candidate immune exposures, relying instead on TCR beta sequences and their occurrence across donors. The number of typed donors differed by locus: roughly 620-640 for A, B, C, DRB1 and DQB1; some 500 for DQA1; some 590 for DPA1; and about 450 for DPB1. In a later genetic analysis, genome-wide SNP genotypes for about three fifths of the roughly 670 donors were used, and that subset was treated as a discovery cohort. A later analysis re-analyzed previously published TCR beta repertoires from approximately 700 donors and added high-resolution HLA genotyping to study TCR occurrence patterns. In an earlier analysis of a few hundred of the donors, high-throughput TCR beta sequencing was used to judge whether each TCR beta V gene segment behaved as functional or pseudogenic. Among roughly 400 genotyped donors of the cohort, an average of 235,054 unique TCR beta nucleotide sequences were sequenced per donor, 15% to 20% of them non-productive. Every discovery cohort repertoire had been produced on one sequencing platform. Donor age, sex, ethnicity and CMV serostatus were compiled together with the repertoire data. Both class I and class II loci were covered by HLA typing, at four-digit resolution. The study aimed to test whether signatures of past pathogen exposure could be identified by cataloging public T cell receptors. Roughly 310 gigabases of sequencing data and tens of millions of unique TCR sequences were included in an early release covering around 650 HLA-typed donors. Roughly 5 DR-DQ haplotypes were treated as single units for association and clustering because of strong linkage in the cohort. To predict cytomegalovirus infection status, the study brought together high-throughput TCR immunosequencing, statistical association of individual TCRs with disease status, and machine learning. Among the approximately 430 genotyped donors, approximately 76% belonged to the genetic ancestry cluster associated with self-reported Caucasian donors. In addition to the first cohort of hundreds of subjects, a separate validation cohort of 130 or so different subjects was used. The study used immunosequencing to profile the T cell repertoires of approximately 690 subjects and linked those repertoires to cytomegalovirus serostatus. On the study overall, not on this receptor specifically: In both the original and validation cohorts, the classifier was reported to diagnose cytomegalovirus status with high specificity and sensitivity. In a later analysis, HLA-associated TCR beta chains showed more clonal expansion and lower generation probabilities than non-associated chains that were equally common. Immune exposure information for the cohort was limited to CMV serostatus. A further reported finding was that TCR beta sequences accurately predicted the HLA-A and HLA-B alleles for most subjects in the first cohort. The 87-base-pair reads could not distinguish some IMGT-functional V segments, including TRBV6-2 and TRBV6-3, so those segments were excluded. The cohort was sequenced for TCR beta chains only, and without alpha or paired-chain data the features that could be detected were limited. Most CMV-associated TCR beta chains appeared to be HLA-restricted in a later analysis, and the HLA associations seemed to be driven largely by CMV exposure. According to a later analysis, parvovirus B19, influenza, CMV and Epstein-Barr virus appeared linked to several top co-occurrence clusters. The presence/absence analyses assumed that sequencing depth was roughly uniform across donors, and that assumption may not be true. Most TCR sequences were seen in very few donors, while some public TCRs were found in many individuals. In a later analysis, the rate of TCR association differed among HLA loci, with DRB1 alleles having the most associated TCRs and HLA-C alleles having the fewest. The study gave a list of 150 to 200 TCR beta chains associated with cytomegalovirus. Three of the identified cytomegalovirus-associated TCR beta chains were confirmed in vitro to be specific for cytomegalovirus antigens. According to a later genetic analysis, donors in an Asian-associated ancestry cluster had fewer N-insertions in productive TCRs than the approximately 630-donor mean. In an earlier analysis of roughly 500 of the donors, most TCR beta V segments appeared in productive rearrangements about 87% or about 30% of the time, broadly matching IMGT annotations. A cluster of highly shared sequence variants was judged likely to represent a technical artifact of the sequencing pipeline. The earlier analysis of about 600 of the donors excluded around 17 rarely observed V segments, including chromosome 9 orphons, because counts were too low. A later analysis associated 15,000 to 20,000 TCR beta sequences with specific HLA alleles at a false discovery rate of 0.05. Strong co-occurrence of HLA alleles, especially DR and DQ, made assigning TCR associations to individual alleles difficult. In a later genetic analysis, a missense DCLRE1C variant was associated with V-gene and J-gene trimming of TCR beta chains, and the association was replicated in an independent cohort. Correlated functional status among segregating V segments might reflect linkage disequilibrium, but an unknown experimental factor could not be ruled out. It was suggested by the authors that the approach could potentially be generalized to other disease states and immunological phenotypes. Because some donors lacked HLA typing at each locus, the association tests relied only on the typed subset.

Libraries were constructed by the immunoSEQ multiplex PCR assay. For the multiplex PCR, a mixture combining 60 forward primers for TCR Vbeta segments and 13 reverse primers for TCR Jbeta segments was used. A multiplex PCR assay on genomic DNA amplified the CDR3 region of rearranged TCR beta genes. Amplified TCR beta libraries were sequenced as 87-base-pair reads on the Illumina HiSeq System. The original methods were these. Across the 666 repertoires, a later analysis counted tens of millions of unique TCR beta chains, around 11 million of which were shared by at least two donors. A nearest-neighbor algorithm error-corrected the raw reads and collapsed the reads into unique sequences, merging closely related sequences to remove PCR and sequencing errors. V, D and J gene segments were assigned by aligning CDR3 sequences to IMGT reference sequences. Each retained sequence needed at least a six-nucleotide match to both a V gene segment and a J gene segment. A rearrangement was called productive if the CDR3 had no stop codons and remained in frame with V and J, and every other rearrangement was called non-productive. Following IMGT convention, CDR3 was defined as the stretch from the second conserved V-encoded cysteine up to the conserved J-encoded phenylalanine. In an earlier analysis of around 640 of the donors, sequences lacking an unambiguous match to a single V gene segment were excluded. An earlier analysis of several hundred of the donors called V segments functional above 56.7% productive rearrangements and segregating when the between-donor standard deviation exceeded 5%. A statistical classification framework was built for diagnosing cytomegalovirus status from the catalog of TCR beta chain sequences. In a later analysis, V and J genes were assigned by comparing TCR nucleotide sequences against IMGT/GENE-DB human TR gene sequences. Using the TCRdist pipeline, a later analysis assigned CDR3 sequences along with most-parsimonious VDJ recombination scenarios. In a later analysis, every TCR beta chain was defined by the combination of its CDR3 amino acid sequence and its V-gene family, and reads without a unique V-gene family were dropped. In a later analysis, 450 to 600 highly shared, low-generation-probability nucleotide sequences were removed to address suspected cross-contamination and a sequencing artifact. For each public chain, a later analysis derived a clonal expansion index from normalized ranks of inferred template counts within each repertoire. Generation probabilities in a later analysis came from a VDJ recombination model fitted to out-of-frame rearrangements, and those results were checked against IGoR. Hypergeometric tests were used in a later analysis to score TCR-TCR, TCR-HLA and TCR-CMV co-occurrence, with a repertoire-size bias correction applied to the TCR pairs. In a later analysis, false discovery rates were estimated by permuting HLA or CMV assignments 20 times. In a later analysis, co-occurring TCRs were grouped using DBSCAN, and TCRdist sequence similarity was added for clustering within HLA-allele-positive subsets. For co-occurrence clustering, repertoires with fewer than 30,000 or more than 120,000 public chains were excluded, along with roughly five repertoires with anomalous nucleotide sharing. Here the immuneACCESS table is served through TCRdb, limited to in-frame sequences with V and J called. Missing clones are a known gap in these copies; in checked studies unresolved V genes cover under half, and the rest lacks a known reason. The DNA was the basis for D and trimming; V, J and clone size are from that table. The table for this sample lists some 150,000 clones; roughly 80% of them were counted only once. The ten largest clones take up 0.95% to 1.5% of the sample.

The cohort comprised fewer than 700 healthy bone marrow donors. At the time of sampling, all cohort members were nominally healthy, though unrecorded immune exposures were likely present. The donor tested CMV seronegative, placing the donor among the 352 seronegative members of the cohort. Each donor provided a peripheral blood sample, and peripheral blood mononuclear cells were used for TCR beta sequencing. Genomic DNA was extracted from the blood cell samples with the Qiagen DNeasy Blood Extraction Kit. CDR1 and CDR2 are read off the germline V gene as SGHRS and YFSETQ. The germline V end is reduced by 0 bases and the J end by 0 bases; junction bases left unmatched: 19. From the cysteine up to the phenylalanine, the CDR3 has a length of 21 residues. Only CDR3 DNA is held: 63 bases, read in frame from base 1. Concerning this clone: Its antigen is currently not known. No qualities accompany the bases; no much larger clone lies one base away.

Sequences were obtained from PBMCs. This clonotype was obtained from a female donor in good health and CMV-seronegative. This receptor chain uses TRBV5-1 and TRBJ2-3, and 7 bases in between align with TRBD1. For the CDR3, the sequence is CASSLEGQDSAYQLSTDTQYF. At the DNA level, the sequence is TGCGCCAGCAGCTTGGAAGGACAGGACTCCGCATATCAGCTCAGCACAGATACGCAGTATTTT.